The 14 T cell receptor beta chains presented below share a single source sample, sequenced in a study of cytomegalovirus exposure and HLA in healthy donors. Primers for the PCR totalled 60 Vbeta and 13 Jbeta. Generated by immunoSEQ multiplex PCR, the TCRdb table keeps only in-frame clones and is missing some. This table has 180,000 or so clones, around 88% appearing once. Sequenced sample: PBMCs. Receptors originate from a woman aged 30 to 39 in good health and CMV-seronegative.

V gene TRBV7-3 combines with J gene TRBJ1-1; D unresolved. The CDR3 loop spans 13 amino acids. Trimming took 2 bases from V and 4 from J, leaving 8 bases between them. Germline V gene sequence: CDR1 SGHTA, CDR2 FQGTGA. This chain's CDR3 is CASSLFQSTEAFF. In DNA, the CDR3 is TGTGCCAGCAGCTTATTCCAGTCCACTGAAGCTTTCTTT.

V usage is TRBV7-9 and J usage is TRBJ2-7, with D uncertain. Germline CDR1 and CDR2: SEHNR and FQNEAQ (reference sequence). The CDR3 totals 14 residues. V lost 0 bases to trimming and J lost 3 bases, with 9 bases between them. The CDR3 DNA sequence: TGTGCCAGCAGCTTAGCGGCCGGAGACTACGAGCAGTACTTC. Translated: CASSLAAGDYEQYF.

This chain connects TRBV11-2 to TRBJ2-7, with D perhaps matching TRBD2 (5 bases). V lost 3 bases to trimming and J lost 3 bases, with 6 bases between them. This CDR3 region has 12 residues. The germline gives CDR1 SGHAT, CDR2 FQNNGV. Here the CDR3 DNA reads TGTGCCAGCAGCTTGGGAGTCTACGAGCAGTACTTC. Translating it yields CASSLGVYEQYF.

V usage is TRBV4-1 and J usage is TRBJ2-5; TRBD2 aligns across 7 bases. This CDR3 contains 13 residues. CDR1 and CDR2 from the germline V gene are MGHRA and YSYEKL. V lost 3 bases and J lost 5; bases outside the gene matches: 3. The CDR3 DNA reads TGCGCCAGCAGCCAGCGGGAGAGGGAGACCCAGTACTTC. This sequence encodes CASSQRERETQYF.

This chain links TRBV9 with TRBJ2-7, with 7 bases identical to TRBD1. Germline loops: CDR1 SGDLS, CDR2 YYNGEE. V was clipped by 4 bases and J by 5 bases; unmatched bases: 6. This CDR3 region has 13 residues. The CDR3 sequence: CASSLTGDDEQYF. CDR3 coding DNA: TGTGCCAGCAGCCTCACAGGGGATGACGAGCAGTACTTC.

This chain links TRBV28 with TRBJ2-3, with 8 positions matching TRBD2. The ends lost 4 bases at V and 4 bases at J; junction bases unmatched: 10. Germline-derived CDR1 and CDR2 are MDHEN and SYDVKM. The CDR3 extends over 16 amino acids. The chain's CDR3 is CASSSSSGTPSDTQYF. In nucleotides, the CDR3 is TGTGCCAGCAGTTCCAGTAGCGGGACTCCATCAGATACGCAGTATTTT.

The chain uses TRBV5-1 and TRBJ2-2; possible D gene TRBD1, 6 bases. Germline values: CDR1 SGHRS, CDR2 YFSETQ. Trimming took 4 bases from V and 5 from J, leaving 18 bases between them. The CDR3 totals 16 residues. CDR3 loop: CASSGWIGGETGELFF. In DNA form, the CDR3 reads TGCGCCAGCAGCGGTTGGATAGGGGGTGAAACCGGGGAGCTGTTTTTT.

This chain connects TRBV15 to TRBJ2-7, with TRBD2 identical over 11 bases. This CDR3 is 18 amino acids long. Germline assignment: CDR1 LNHNV and CDR2 YYDKDF (reference sequence). The trim removed 0 bases at V and 5 bases at J, leaving 12 bases unmatched. The CDR3 nucleotides read TGTGCCACCAGCAGAGATAGAAGTACCGGGACTAGCGGAAACGAGCAGTACTTC. Translation gives CATSRDRSTGTSGNEQYF.

V is TRBV29-1 and J is TRBJ2-5, with 8 bases aligning to TRBD1. The CDR3 contains 12 residues. The trim removed 1 base at V and 5 bases at J, leaving 0 bases unmatched. Per germline, CDR1 SQVTM and CDR2 ANQGSEA. In DNA, the CDR3 is TGCAGCGTTGAAGGGACAGGGGAGACCCAGTACTTC. Translated: CSVEGTGETQYF.

This chain connects TRBV10-3 to TRBJ2-5; D not certain. Germline V lookup: CDR1 ENHRY, CDR2 SYGVKD. The V gene lost 3 bases and the J gene lost 1 base, with 12 bases spanning the gap. The CDR3 is made up of 15 amino acids. CDR3 nucleotide sequence: TGTGCCATCAGTGACGGTCGCCAAGCCCAAGAGACCCAGTACTTC. This gives the protein CAISDGRQAQETQYF.

The V gene is TRBV6-1, the J gene TRBJ2-7; D gene unclear. This CDR3 contains 11 residues. V lost 7 bases and J lost 2, with 6 bases in between. Germline CDR1 and CDR2: MNHNS and SASEGT. The CDR3 coding sequence is TGTGCCAGCACCCAAACCTACGAGCAGTACTTC. Its protein is CASTQTYEQYF.

A word on this clone: Different DNA sequences within this sample yield the same CDR3. The chain joins TRBV29-1 to TRBJ2-5, with 8 nucleotides matching TRBD2. The junction had 5 bases not matched to a gene; V was cut back by 6 bases and J by 5 bases. Germline V gene data show CDR1 as SQVTM and CDR2 as ANQGSEA. The CDR3 spans 12 residues. The CDR3 DNA sequence: TGCAGCGTCGGGGGGGGCGGGGAGACCCAGTACTTC. It encodes CSVGGGGETQYF.

This clone was seen a single time. The chain combines TRBV6-5 with TRBJ2-7; 8 bases map to TRBD2. The CDR3 is made up of 15 amino acids. Looked up from germline, CDR1 is MNHEY and CDR2 is SVGAGI. J lost 6 bases, V lost 2 bases, and 9 bases had no gene match. CDR3 amino acids: CASSYRTSRGGEQYF. The CDR3 DNA reads TGTGCCAGCAGTTACCGGACTAGCCGAGGCGGCGAGCAGTACTTC.

The chain has TRBV10-2 and TRBJ2-7; possibly TRBD2 for D (6 bases). Germline V CDR1 and CDR2: WSHSY, SAAADI. The CDR3 is 12 amino acids. V lost 8 bases, J lost 4 bases, and 12 bases lay in between. CDR3 protein: CASGDSLYEQYF. As DNA, the CDR3 is TGCGCCAGCGGGGACTCTCTATACGAGCAGTACTTC.